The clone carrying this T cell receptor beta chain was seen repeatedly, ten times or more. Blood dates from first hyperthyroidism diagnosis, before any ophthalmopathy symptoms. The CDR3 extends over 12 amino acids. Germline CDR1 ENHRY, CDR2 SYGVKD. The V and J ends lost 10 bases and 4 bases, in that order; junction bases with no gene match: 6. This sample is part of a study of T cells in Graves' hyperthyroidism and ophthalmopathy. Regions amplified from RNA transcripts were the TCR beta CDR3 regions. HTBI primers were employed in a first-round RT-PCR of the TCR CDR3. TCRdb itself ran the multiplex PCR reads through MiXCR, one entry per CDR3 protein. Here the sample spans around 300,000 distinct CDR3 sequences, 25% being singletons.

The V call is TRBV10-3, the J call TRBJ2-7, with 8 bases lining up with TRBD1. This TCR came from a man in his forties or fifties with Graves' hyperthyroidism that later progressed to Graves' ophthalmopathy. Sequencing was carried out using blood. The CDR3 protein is CANGQGSYEQYF. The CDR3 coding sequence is TGTGCCAACGGACAGGGTAGTTACGAGCAGTACTTC.